This T cell receptor (beta chain) was sequenced in a study of CD8 T cell repertoires and HIV-1 epitope variants. Study-level background: Separate wells received one of Twenty-five Gag or Nef variant peptides. Controls included no peptide, Ebola AY9 epitope, and a CMV, EBV, flu pool.

The CDR3 runs 14 residues. V gave up 5 bases and J gave up 2 bases; unmatched junction bases: 6. Germline V lookup: CDR1 LNHDA, CDR2 SQIVND (reference sequence). Sequenced by immunoSEQ multiplex PCR; TCRdb stores in-frame clones only, minus some. The sample holds over 5,500 clones, about three fifths seen once. Comment on this clone: Its antigen is undetermined.

Sequences were obtained from cultured CD8+ T cells derived from PBMCs. The chain employs TRBV19 and TRBJ2-7, with TRBD1 matching over 7 bases. This TCR was recovered from a male donor with HIV. For the CDR3, the DNA is TGTGCCAGTAGTCCAGGGGGAATGACCTACGAGCAGTACTTC. Protein product: CASSPGGMTYEQYF. The entire variable domain, with the rest obtained from reference TRBV19 and TRBJ2-7, is as follows: DGGITQSPKYLFRKEGQNVTLSCEQNLNHDAMYWYRQDPGQGLRLIYYSQIVNDFQKGDIAEGYSVSREKKESFPLTVTSAQKNPTAFYLCASSPGGMTYEQYFGPGTRLTVT.